The rows below give T cell receptor beta chains drawn from one sample of a study of cytomegalovirus exposure and HLA in healthy donors. Libraries were prepared by immunoSEQ multiplex PCR; TCRdb keeps only in-frame clonotypes and omits some of them. The table shows approximately 92,000 clones, with 70% to 85% occurring only once. Sample: PBMCs. The receptors shown here come from a man in his 60s in good health and CMV-seronegative. The CDR3 runs from the conserved cysteine through the conserved F or W. A D gene is named only where the DNA matches it firmly. Some rows have no size entry. The others give once, few or many, or a class for an expanded clone.

J gene	clone size	V gene	D gene	CDR3 DNA	CDR3 protein
TRBJ1-1	few	TRBV25-1	.	TGTGCCAGCAGTGACAGTATGAACACTGAAGCTTTCTTT	CASSDSMNTEAFF
TRBJ2-4	.	TRBV2	.	TGTGCCAGCAGTGAGGGGCTTGACAAAAACATTCAGTACTTC	CASSEGLDKNIQYF
TRBJ1-2	.	TRBV27	TRBD1	TGTGCCAGCAGTCTCGGGACAGGGAGGAACTATGGCTACACCTTC	CASSLGTGRNYGYTF
TRBJ2-7	.	TRBV27	TRBD2	TGTGCCAGCAGTTTATCTAGACTAGCGGGAGGGGAGCAGTACTTC	CASSLSRLAGGEQYF
TRBJ2-3	once	TRBV5-4	.	TGTGCCAGCAGCTTTGGCCGAGACAGAAGCACAGATACGCAGTATTTT	CASSFGRDRSTDTQYF
TRBJ2-3	.	TRBV6-1	.	TGTGCCAGCAGTGCCCTCACAGGGACCACAGATACGCAGTATTTT	CASSALTGTTDTQYF
TRBJ1-1	once	TRBV6-6	.	TGTGCCAGCAGCCTACCTTTAAGCACTGAAGCTTTCTTT	CASSLPLSTEAFF
TRBJ2-7	few	TRBV2	.	TGTGCCAGCAGTACTACACTCGGTGAGCAGTACTTC	CASSTTLGEQYF
TRBJ1-2	.	TRBV19	TRBD1	TGTGCCAGTATCAGCGACCGGACAGGCTATGGCTACACCTTC	CASISDRTGYGYTF
TRBJ1-5	.	TRBV2	.	TGTGCCAGCAGTGGTAATAATCAGCCCCAGCATTTT	CASSGNNQPQHF
TRBJ2-7	.	TRBV5-8	TRBD1	TGTGCCAGCAGTTCCTCCAAGGACAGGGGCCACGAGCAGTACTTC	CASSSSKDRGHEQYF
TRBJ2-5	.	TRBV5-4	TRBD2	TGTGCCAGCAGCTTGGGGGGACTAGCGGGAGAGACCCAGTACTTC	CASSLGGLAGETQYF
TRBJ1-2	.	TRBV7-9	.	TGTGCCAGCAGCTTACTCGGAGATATGGATGGCTACACCTTC	CASSLLGDMDGYTF
TRBJ1-2	.	TRBV18	TRBD1	TGTGCCAGCTCCCCGGACAGGGTCCGAGGCTACACCTTC	CASSPDRVRGYTF
TRBJ1-4	.	TRBV2	TRBD1	TGTGCCAGTGGGGGACAGGGAAATGAAAAACTGTTTTTT	CASGGQGNEKLFF
TRBJ1-2	.	TRBV5-1	.	TGCGCCAGCAGCTTGGGGGGGCAGGACCATGGCTACACCTTC	CASSLGGQDHGYTF
TRBJ2-1	.	TRBV10-3	.	TGTGCCATCAGTGATGACCCAGCCGGAGACAATGAGCAGTTCTTC	CAISDDPAGDNEQFF
TRBJ1-5	.	TRBV19	.	TGTGCCAGTAGTAGTGGGCACAATCAGCCCCAGCATTTT	CASSSGHNQPQHF
TRBJ2-5	.	TRBV6-1	TRBD1	TGTGCCAGCAGCCAGTTGGGACAGGGCATGGGAGAGCAGTACTTC	CASSQLGQGMGEQYF
TRBJ1-5	once	TRBV19	.	TGTGCCAGTAGTACCAGGAATCAGCCCCAGCATTTT	CASSTRNQPQHF
TRBJ2-7	.	TRBV18	TRBD1	TGTGCCAGCTCACCCGGACAGGGGGACTACGAGCAGTACTTC	CASSPGQGDYEQYF
TRBJ2-7	few	TRBV7-2	.	TGTGCCAGCAGCTTAGGAGCCACGTCCTCCTACGAGCAGTACTTC	CASSLGATSSYEQYF
TRBJ1-4	.	TRBV4-3	.	TGCGCCAGCAGCCAAGAGACTGGAGGGAATGAAAAACTGTTTTTT	CASSQETGGNEKLFF